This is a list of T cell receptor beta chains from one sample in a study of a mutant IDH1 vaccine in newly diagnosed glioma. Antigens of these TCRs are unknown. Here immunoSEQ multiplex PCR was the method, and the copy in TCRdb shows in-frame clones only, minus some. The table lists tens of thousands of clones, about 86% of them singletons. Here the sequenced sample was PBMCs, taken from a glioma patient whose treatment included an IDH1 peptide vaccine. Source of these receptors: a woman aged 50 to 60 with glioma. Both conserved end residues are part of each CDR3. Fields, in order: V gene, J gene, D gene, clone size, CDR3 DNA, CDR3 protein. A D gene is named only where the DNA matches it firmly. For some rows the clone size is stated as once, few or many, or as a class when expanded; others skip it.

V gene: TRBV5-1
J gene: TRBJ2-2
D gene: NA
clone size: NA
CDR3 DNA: TGCGCCAGCAGCTTGGAAGGAACCGGGGAGCTGTTTTTT
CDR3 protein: CASSLEGTGELFF

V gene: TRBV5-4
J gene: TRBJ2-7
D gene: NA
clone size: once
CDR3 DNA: TGTGCCAGCAGCGTGAAGGGGAATTCCTACGAGCAGTACTTC
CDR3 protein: CASSVKGNSYEQYF

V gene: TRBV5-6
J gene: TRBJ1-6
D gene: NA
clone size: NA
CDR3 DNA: TGTGCCAGCAGCGAACCTAACAGGAATTCACCCCTCCACTTT
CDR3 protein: CASSEPNRNSPLHF

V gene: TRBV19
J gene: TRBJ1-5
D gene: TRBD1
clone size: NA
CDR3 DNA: TGTGCCAGTAGTATAGATATGGGACAGGGGGGTAACAATCAGCCCCAGCATTTT
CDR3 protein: CASSIDMGQGGNNQPQHF

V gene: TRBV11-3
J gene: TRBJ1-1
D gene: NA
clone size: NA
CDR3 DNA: TGTGCCAGCAGCTTAGAAGAAAACACTGAAGCTTTCTTT
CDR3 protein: CASSLEENTEAFF

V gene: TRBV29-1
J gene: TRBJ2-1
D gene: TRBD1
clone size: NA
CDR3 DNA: TGCAGCGTTGAACCTTCATTTTTTGACAGGGGTGGCAATGAGCAGTTCTTC
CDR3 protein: CSVEPSFFDRGGNEQFF

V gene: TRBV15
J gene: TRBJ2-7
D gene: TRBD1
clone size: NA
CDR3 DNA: TGTGCCACCAGCTCAAACAGGGGGCTCATTTACGAGCAGTACTTC
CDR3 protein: CATSSNRGLIYEQYF

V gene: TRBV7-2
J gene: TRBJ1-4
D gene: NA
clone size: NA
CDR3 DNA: TGTGCCAGCAGCTTAGGGGCAGAAACCGCAACTAATGAAAAACTGTTTTTT
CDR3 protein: CASSLGAETATNEKLFF

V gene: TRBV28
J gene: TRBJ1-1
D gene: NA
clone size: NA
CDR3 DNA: TGTGCCAGCAGTCCGATGACGTCCTACTTAGGAGCTTTCTTT
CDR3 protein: CASSPMTSYLGAFF

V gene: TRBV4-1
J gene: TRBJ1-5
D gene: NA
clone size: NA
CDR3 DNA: TGCGCCAGCAGCCCAGGGGCCAAGACAGGTAAAGTTCAGCCCCAGCATTTT
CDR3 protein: CASSPGAKTGKVQPQHF

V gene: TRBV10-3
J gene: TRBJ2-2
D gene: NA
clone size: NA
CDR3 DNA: TGTGCCATCAGTGATGGGACTGCGAACACCGGGGAGCTGTTTTTT
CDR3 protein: CAISDGTANTGELFF

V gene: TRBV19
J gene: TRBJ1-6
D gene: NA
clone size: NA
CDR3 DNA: TGTGCCAGTAGTATAGTTAAAGGGAAGGATTCACCCCTCCACTTT
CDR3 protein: CASSIVKGKDSPLHF

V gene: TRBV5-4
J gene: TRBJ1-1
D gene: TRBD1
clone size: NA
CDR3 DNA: TGTGCCAGCAGCCCGGACAGGAGATTGGGAACTGAAGCTTTCTTT
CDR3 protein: CASSPDRRLGTEAFF

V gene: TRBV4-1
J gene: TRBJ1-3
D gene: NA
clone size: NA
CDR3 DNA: TGCGCCAGCAGCCAAGACAGGGGTGCTGGAAACACCATATATTTT
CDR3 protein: CASSQDRGAGNTIYF

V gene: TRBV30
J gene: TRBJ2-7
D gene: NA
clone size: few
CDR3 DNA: TGTGCCTGGAGTTCCCAAGTCTCCTACGAGCAGTACTTC
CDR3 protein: CAWSSQVSYEQYF

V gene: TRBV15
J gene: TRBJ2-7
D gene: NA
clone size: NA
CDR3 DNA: TGTGCCACCCAGGGGCTACCCCCCTACGAGCAGTACTTC
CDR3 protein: CATQGLPPYEQYF

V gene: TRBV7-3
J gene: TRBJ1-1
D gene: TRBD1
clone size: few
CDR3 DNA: TGTGCCAGCAGCTTACAAGGGGACAGAGAAGCTTTCTTT
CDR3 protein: CASSLQGDREAFF

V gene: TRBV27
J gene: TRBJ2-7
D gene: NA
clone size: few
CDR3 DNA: TGTGCCAGCAGTTTATCGCCACAGGGTAGAGACGAGCAGTACTTC
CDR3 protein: CASSLSPQGRDEQYF

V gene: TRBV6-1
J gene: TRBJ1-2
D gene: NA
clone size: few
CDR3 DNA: TGTGCCAGCAGATTCTCAGGGTTGGATGGCTACACCTTC
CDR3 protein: CASRFSGLDGYTF

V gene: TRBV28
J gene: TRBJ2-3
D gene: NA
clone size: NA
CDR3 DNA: TGTGCCAGCAGTTCGGACGGATCCCGGGGCACAGATACGCAGTATTTT
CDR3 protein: CASSSDGSRGTDTQYF

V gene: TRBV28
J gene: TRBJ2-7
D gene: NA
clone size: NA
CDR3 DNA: TGTGCCAGCAGTTTGAGGGGCTCCTACGAGCAGTACTTC
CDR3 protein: CASSLRGSYEQYF

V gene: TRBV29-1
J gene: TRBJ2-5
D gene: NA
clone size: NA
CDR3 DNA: TGCAGCGTTGAAGATCCCGGAAGCAGAGAGACCCAGTACTTC
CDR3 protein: CSVEDPGSRETQYF

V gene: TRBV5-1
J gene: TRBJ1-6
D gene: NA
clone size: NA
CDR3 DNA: TGCGCCAGCAGCTTGGGAGTTTTAGGATCGCGCTATTCACCCCTCCACTTT
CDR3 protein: CASSLGVLGSRYSPLHF

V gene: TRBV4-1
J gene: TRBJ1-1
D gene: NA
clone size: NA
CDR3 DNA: TGCGCCAGCAGCCAAGGGCGGGAAGCAGCTGAAGCTTTCTTT
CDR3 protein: CASSQGREAAEAFF

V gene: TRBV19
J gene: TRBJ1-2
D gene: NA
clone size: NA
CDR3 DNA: TGTGCCAGTAGTATTCAAACCAGGGATCGTGGCTACACCTTC
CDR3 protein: CASSIQTRDRGYTF

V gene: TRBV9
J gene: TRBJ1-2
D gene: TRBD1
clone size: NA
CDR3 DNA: TGTGCCAGCAGCCCACTCCCGTTGACAGGGTGGCCTGAGTCGGGTGGCTACACCTTC
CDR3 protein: CASSPLPLTGWPESGGYTF

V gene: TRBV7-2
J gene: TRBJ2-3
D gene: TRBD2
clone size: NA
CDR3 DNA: TGTGCCAGCAGCTTAGTTTTTAGCGGGGGGGCCAGAGATACGCAGTATTTT
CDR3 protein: CASSLVFSGGARDTQYF

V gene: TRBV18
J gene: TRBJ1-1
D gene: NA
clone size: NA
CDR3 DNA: TGTGCCAGCTCACCCGGGACGGGGAACACTGAAGCTTTCTTT
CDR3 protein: CASSPGTGNTEAFF